The 26 T cell receptor beta chains given below trace back to one sample, sequenced in a study of response to subunit inactivated influenza vaccine. TCRdb redid the calling of the RT-PCR reads with MiXCR, one entry per CDR3 protein. The repertoire has about 540,000 distinct CDR3 sequences, approximately 20% of them found once; the top ten carry 2.8%. Another study also made use of these data, one on T cells expressing NK-cell markers. Turning to that study: Production of TCR beta cDNA relied on 5'RACE template switching with UMIs.

The material sequenced was CD4+ T cells sorted from PBMCs, taken roughly 12 days after vaccination. These receptors all stem from a man aged 50-59 years who received an inactivated influenza vaccine.

The gene calls are TRBV6-5 and TRBJ1-5; D is unclear. Germline CDR1 is MNHEY and CDR2 is SVGAGI. Trimming removed 0 bases from V and 0 bases from J, with 6 bases in between. The CDR3 loop spans 15 amino acids. In DNA, the CDR3 is TGTGCCAGCAGTTACTCACGTTATAGCAATCAGCCCCAGCATTTT. It yields the protein CASSYSRYSNQPQHF.

This rearrangement joins TRBV10-3 to TRBJ1-6, with a weak D call TRBD1 (5 bases). From germline, CDR1 is ENHRY and CDR2 SYGVKD. V lost 2 bases and J 7 bases, leaving 15 bases between the germline ends. The CDR3 spans 16 residues. CDR3 DNA: TGTGCCATCAGTGAGGCTCCTCTCCAGGGAAATTCACCCCTCCACTTT. This sequence encodes CAISEAPLQGNSPLHF.

The rearrangement links TRBV7-2 to TRBJ1-4, with D possibly TRBD1 on 5 matching bases. CDR1 and CDR2 (germline): SGHTA, FQGNSA. Trimming took off 6 bases at V and 0 bases at J, with 8 bases between the two ends. The CDR3 spans 14 residues. The CDR3 sequence is CASSLQATNEKLFF. CDR3 DNA: TGTGCCAGCAGTTTACAGGCAACTAATGAAAAACTGTTTTTT.

This clonotype was counted a few times. The rearrangement uses TRBV10-3 and TRBJ2-3, with a tentative D call TRBD1 (6 bases). V lost 0 bases and J 4 bases, leaving 14 bases between the germline ends. This CDR3 spans 16 amino acids. In germline, CDR1 is ENHRY, CDR2 SYGVKD. As DNA, the CDR3 is TGTGCCATCAGTGAGTCGGGAGCAGGGGAAGCAGATACGCAGTATTTT. Its protein product is CAISESGAGEADTQYF.

CDR3 residues: CASSLLGTGGLEQYF. The CDR3, as DNA: TGTGCCAGCAGTTTACTGGGGACAGGGGGACTCGAGCAGTACTTC. This chain connects TRBV28 to TRBJ2-7; 11 bases are shared with TRBD1. After removal of 2 bases from V and 6 bases from J, the junction contained 6 bases not matched to a gene. Germline V lookup: CDR1 MDHEN, CDR2 SYDVKM. The CDR3 is 15 residues long.

This clonotype occurred once. The chain is built from TRBV20-1 and TRBJ2-3; the D is unclear. CDR1 DFQATT and CDR2 SNEGSKA come from the germline V gene (reference sequence). The CDR3 loop spans 12 amino acids. Trimming took 3 bases from V and 4 from J, leaving 8 bases between them. This CDR3 is CSASPSADTQYF. CDR3 sequence (DNA): TGCAGTGCTAGCCCTTCGGCAGATACGCAGTATTTT.

Note on this clonotype: The junction does not match germline at one end; this may be a read error. The rearrangement joins TRBV4-1 to TRBJ1-5; a possible D gene is TRBD1 (5 bases). The CDR3 loop spans 16 amino acids. CDR1 is MGHRA and CDR2 is YSYEKL in the germline V gene. The chain's CDR3 is CVSSGRDGYSNQPQHF. In DNA, the CDR3 is TGCGTCAGCAGCGGGAGGGACGGGTATAGCAATCAGCCCCAGCATTTT.

This chain joins TRBV5-6 and TRBJ2-7; no clear D gene. Germline CDR1 reads SGHDT; CDR2 reads YYEEEE. CDR3 length: 14 residues. V was pared by 0 bases and J by 4 bases, with 11 bases between. The CDR3 DNA reads as TGTGCCAGCAGCTTGGGGGGTACAAGTTACGAGCAGTACTTC. Translating it yields CASSLGGTSYEQYF.

This clonotype was detected a few times. CDR3: CASSQVGRFYGYTF. In DNA, the CDR3 is TGCGCCAGCAGCCAAGTTGGCAGGTTCTATGGCTACACCTTC. The chain links TRBV4-1 to TRBJ1-2; no reliable D call. CDR3 length: 14 residues. Trimming took off 1 base at V and 4 bases at J, with 10 bases between the two ends. In germline, CDR1 is MGHRA, CDR2 YSYEKL.

V gene TRBV7-2 combines with J gene TRBJ2-2; D is undetermined. Trimming removed 0 bases at V and 4 bases at J, with 18 bases between. This CDR3 region has 18 residues. The V gene's germline CDR1 is SGHTA and CDR2 FQGNSA. The CDR3 spells CASSLARKVRSFTGELFF. CDR3 nucleotides: TGTGCCAGCAGCTTAGCGAGAAAGGTCAGGAGCTTCACCGGGGAGCTGTTTTTT.

This clonotype was seen more than once but under ten times. The V call is TRBV12-3 or TRBV12-4, the J call TRBJ1-1; D is possibly TRBD1 (6 bases). The CDR3 has 14 residues. Deletions cut 6 bases from V and 8 bases from J, with 19 bases between. This CDR3 reads CASRLGDIQGEAFF. The CDR3 DNA follows: TGTGCCAGCAGACTAGGGGACATCCAGGGAGAAGCTTTCTTT.

The table lists this clonotype with a few counts. The CDR3 spells CASSLAGHQRNTIYF. DNA for the CDR3: TGTGCCAGCAGCTTAGCGGGACACCAGCGAAACACCATATATTTT. V and J are TRBV7-8 and TRBJ1-3; perhaps TRBD1 as D (6 bases). Germline lookup yields CDR1 SGHVS and CDR2 FQNEAQ. The CDR3 totals 15 residues. Trimming removed 0 bases from V and 5 bases from J, with 11 bases in between.

The V call is TRBV20-1, the J call TRBJ2-2, with TRBD1 as a possible D gene (6 bases). CDR3 length: 14 amino acids. Germline V CDR1 and CDR2: DFQATT, SNEGSKA (reference sequence). V lost 6 bases to trimming and J lost 2 bases, with 13 bases between them. The CDR3 DNA is TGCAGTGCCCAGGGACACCTAAACACCGGGGAGCTGTTTTTT. Its translation: CSAQGHLNTGELFF.

This clonotype was seen at least ten times. This rearrangement joins TRBV5-1 to TRBJ2-7; 8 nucleotides agree with TRBD1. CDR1 and CDR2 (germline): SGHRS, YFSETQ. The CDR3 sequence is 14 residues long. Trimming at V came to 3 bases and at J to 3 bases, leaving 5 bases not matched to a gene. The CDR3 protein is CASSSGQGRYEQYF. CDR3 in DNA: TGCGCCAGCAGCTCCGGACAGGGCCGCTACGAGCAGTACTTC.

In its sample, this clonotype was seen many times. The CDR3 loop is CSVSGGGSSYEQYF. CDR3 DNA sequence: TGCAGCGTCTCGGGGGGAGGCAGCTCCTACGAGCAGTACTTC. This sequence joins TRBV29-1 and TRBJ2-7, with 7 bases matching TRBD2. V lost 6 bases, J lost 0 bases, and 8 bases stayed unmatched. CDR1 is SQVTM and CDR2 is ANQGSEA in the germline V gene. This CDR3 contains 14 residues.

This clonotype was recorded a few times. This chain links TRBV5-1 with TRBJ2-7; a possible D gene is TRBD1 (6 bases). The length of the CDR3 is 13 residues. Per the germline V gene, CDR1 is SGHRS and CDR2 is YFSETQ. Trimming cost V 4 bases and J 3 bases, with 11 bases left between them. The DNA of the CDR3 is TGCGCCAGCAGCCCCCAGGGGCTCTACGAGCAGTACTTC. Its translation: CASSPQGLYEQYF.

The rearrangement joins TRBV7-2 to TRBJ2-5, with no clear D. Trimming took off 3 bases at V and 4 bases at J, with 15 bases between the two ends. Germline V gives CDR1 SGHTA, CDR2 FQGNSA. The CDR3 loop spans 15 amino acids. The CDR3 loop reads CASSFQPVGGETQYF. The CDR3 bases are TGTGCCAGCAGCTTCCAACCAGTGGGCGGAGAGACCCAGTACTTC.

This clonotype was seen a few times. At one end the junction does not follow the germline gene, possibly because of a read error. The chain joins TRBV7-2 to TRBJ2-2; D is uncertain. Germline V gene sequence: CDR1 SGHTA, CDR2 FQGNSA. CDR3 size: 16 residues. CDR3 DNA sequence: TGTGCCAGCAGATTAGTAGGCCCGACGAACACCGGGGAGCTGTTTTTT. It encodes CASRLVGPTNTGELFF.

This clonotype has just a few counts. DNA for the CDR3: TGCGCCAGCAGCGAAGGGTCGCCAAGCTCCTACAATGAGCAGTTCTTC. Its translation: CASSEGSPSSYNEQFF. V is TRBV5-1 and J is TRBJ2-1; no reliable D call. Germline V CDR1 and CDR2: SGHRS, YFSETQ. The CDR3 covers 16 residues. Trimming stripped 4 bases from V and 0 bases from J, with 14 bases between. Full variable domain (rest looked up from reference TRBV5-1 and TRBJ2-1): KAGVTQTPRYLIKTRGQQVTLSCSPISGHRSVSWYQQTPGQGLQFLFEYFSETQRNKGNFPGRFSGRQFSNSRSEMNVSTLELGDSALYLCASSEGSPSSYNEQFFGPGTRLTVL.

This clonotype was detected a few times. V is TRBV20-1 and J is TRBJ1-2, with D possibly being TRBD1 (6 bases). V was trimmed by 0 bases and J by 6 bases, leaving 14 bases between them. Germline V lookup: CDR1 DFQATT, CDR2 SNEGSKA (reference sequence). The CDR3 is made up of 14 amino acids. This chain's CDR3 is CSARDQGGEDGYTF. The CDR3, as DNA: TGCAGTGCTAGAGATCAAGGGGGGGAGGATGGCTACACCTTC.

In nucleotides, the CDR3 is TGTGCCAGCATATCCTGGCACCCCTTTACATCCTATAGCAATCAGCCCCAGCATTTT. It translates to CASISWHPFTSYSNQPQHF. The V gene is TRBV28, the J gene TRBJ1-5, with D hard to call. The CDR3 runs to 19 residues. The V gene lost 7 bases and the J gene lost 0 bases, with 25 bases spanning the gap. The germline V gene encodes CDR1 MDHEN and CDR2 SYDVKM.

The chain is built from TRBV7-9 and TRBJ2-3, with 10 bases aligning to TRBD1. Trimming took 5 bases from V and 5 from J; bases not matched to a gene: 7. Germline V gene data show CDR1 as SEHNR and CDR2 as FQNEAQ (reference sequence). This CDR3 region has 15 residues. For the CDR3, the DNA is TGTGCCAGCAGCCCCCGGGACAGGGGAAGAGATACGCAGTATTTT. Protein sequence: CASSPRDRGRDTQYF.

The chain is built from TRBV1 and TRBJ2-1; the table's D call TRBD2 went unverified against the DNA. TRBV1 constitutes a pseudogene. The CDR3 is 20 amino acids. The CDR3 loop is CTSSQLTGTSFLPAIREQFF. CDR3 DNA sequence: TGCACCAGCAGTCAATTAACCGGGACTAGTTTTTTACCCGCAATCAGAGAGCAGTTCTTC.

This clonotype was counted at least ten times. The rearrangement joins TRBV6-2 or TRBV6-3 to TRBJ2-7; the D is unclear. Trimming stripped 2 bases from V and 9 bases from J, with 14 bases between. CDR3 size: 13 residues. CDR1 is MNHEY and CDR2 is SVGEGT in the germline V gene. This CDR3 reads CASSYRTPPWQYF. CDR3 DNA sequence: TGTGCCAGCAGTTACCGGACCCCACCGTGGCAGTACTTC.

This clonotype was seen a handful of times. This chain connects TRBV3-1 to TRBJ2-2; no firm D call. The germline V gene has CDR1 LGHDT and CDR2 YNNKEL (reference sequence). V was clipped by 3 bases and J by 1 base, with 6 bases between them. This CDR3 comprises 14 residues. Here the CDR3 DNA reads TGTGCCAGCAGCCATTGGCAGAACACCGGGGAGCTGTTTTTT. Amino acids: CASSHWQNTGELFF.

CDR3 nucleotides: TGTGCCATCAGTGACCGGGCTAGCGGCAGTCCAGATACGCAGTATTTT. It is translated as CAISDRASGSPDTQYF. The rearrangement joins TRBV10-3 to TRBJ2-3, with 7 bases that match TRBD2. CDR1 is ENHRY and CDR2 is SYGVKD in the germline V gene. The V and J ends lost 3 bases and 4 bases, in that order; junction bases with no gene match: 10. CDR3 size: 16 residues.